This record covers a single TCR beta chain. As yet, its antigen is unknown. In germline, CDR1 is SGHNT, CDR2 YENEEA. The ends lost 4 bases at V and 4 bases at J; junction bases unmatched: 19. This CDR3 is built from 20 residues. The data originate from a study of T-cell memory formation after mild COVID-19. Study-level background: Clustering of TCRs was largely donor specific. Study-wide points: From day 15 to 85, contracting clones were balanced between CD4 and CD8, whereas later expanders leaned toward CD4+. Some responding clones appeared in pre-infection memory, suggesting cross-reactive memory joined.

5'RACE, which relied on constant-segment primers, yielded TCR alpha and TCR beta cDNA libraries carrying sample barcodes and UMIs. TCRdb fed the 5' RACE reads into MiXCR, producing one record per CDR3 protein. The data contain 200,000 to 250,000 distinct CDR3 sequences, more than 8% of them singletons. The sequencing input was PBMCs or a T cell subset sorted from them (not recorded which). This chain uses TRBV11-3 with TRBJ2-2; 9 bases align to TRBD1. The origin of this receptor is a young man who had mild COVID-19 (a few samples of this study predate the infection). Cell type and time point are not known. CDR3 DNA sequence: TGTGCCAGCAGCTCAACCCGAGGGGGCCGGGACAGGGACTCCACCGGGGAGCTGTTTTTT. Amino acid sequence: CASSSTRGGRDRDSTGELFF.